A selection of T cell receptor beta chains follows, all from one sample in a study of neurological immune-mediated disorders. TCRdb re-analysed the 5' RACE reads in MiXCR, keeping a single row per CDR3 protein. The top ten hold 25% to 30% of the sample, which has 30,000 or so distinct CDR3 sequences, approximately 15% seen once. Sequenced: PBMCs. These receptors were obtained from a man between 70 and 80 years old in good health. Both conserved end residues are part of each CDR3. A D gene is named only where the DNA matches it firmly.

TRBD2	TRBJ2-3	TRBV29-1	CSVEGAYSAGGPADTQYF
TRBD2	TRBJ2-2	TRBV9	CASSAAGGATGELFF
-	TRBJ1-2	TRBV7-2	CASSLEYRRNYGYTF
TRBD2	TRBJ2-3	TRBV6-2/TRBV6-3	CASSQTSLTDTQYF
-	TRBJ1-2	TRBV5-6	CASSLRGPHNYGYTF
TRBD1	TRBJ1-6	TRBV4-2	CASSQDSGQGAYNSPLHF
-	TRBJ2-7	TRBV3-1	CASSHSTHEQYF
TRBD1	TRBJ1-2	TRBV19	CASTPRDRGGYGYTF
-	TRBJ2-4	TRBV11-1	CASSPRGAGPLENIQYF
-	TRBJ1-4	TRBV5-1	CASSLGTFNEKLFF
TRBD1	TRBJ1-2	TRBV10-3	CAISETGGGYTF
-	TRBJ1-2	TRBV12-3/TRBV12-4	CASSQSAGYGYTF
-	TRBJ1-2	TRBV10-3	CAISEGPKGIYGYTF
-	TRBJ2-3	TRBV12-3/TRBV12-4	CASGPLGTDTQYF
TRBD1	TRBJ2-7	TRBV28	CASSFPPTGGEQYF
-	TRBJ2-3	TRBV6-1	CASSEPATDTQYF
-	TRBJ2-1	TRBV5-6	CASSSLGRGHVEQFF
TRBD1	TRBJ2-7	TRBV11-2	CASSSPRTGDYEQYF
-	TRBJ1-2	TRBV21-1	CASSNHRDRGGYTF
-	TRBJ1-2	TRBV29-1	CSVGRSVTDYGYTF
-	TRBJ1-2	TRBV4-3	CASSPGTGVYGYTF
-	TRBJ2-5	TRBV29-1	CSVASQGGERLETQYF
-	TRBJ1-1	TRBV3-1	CASTDTYTEAFF
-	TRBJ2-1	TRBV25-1	CASSEYRGDSYNEQFF
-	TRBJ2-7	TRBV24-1	CATSDSQDGGDEQYF
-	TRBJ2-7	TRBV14	CASSLPPGDEQYF
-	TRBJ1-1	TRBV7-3	CASSLTRATEAFF
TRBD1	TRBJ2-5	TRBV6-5	CASSYPGQATQYF
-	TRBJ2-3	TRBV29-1	CSVGLRTAGDTQYF
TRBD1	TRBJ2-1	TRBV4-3	CASSQDLTGGRNEQFF
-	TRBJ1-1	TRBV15	CATKKRGPAGDTEAFF
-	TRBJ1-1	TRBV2	CASRTTGRTEAFF
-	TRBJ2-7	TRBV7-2	CASRSGQPTYEQYF
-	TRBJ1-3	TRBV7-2	CASSLFAHRGTGGSGNTIYF
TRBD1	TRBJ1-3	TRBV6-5	CASSRALTGQGNTIYF
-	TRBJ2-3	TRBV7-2	CASSLQPGSGTDTQYF
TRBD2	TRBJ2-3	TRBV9	CASSVPQRGVYTDTQYF
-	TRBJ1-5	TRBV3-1	CASSQDIGRQPQHF
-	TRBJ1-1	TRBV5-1	CASSYRGGDTEAFF
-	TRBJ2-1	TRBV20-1	CSAPRGGGGSYNEQFF
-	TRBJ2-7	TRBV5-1	CASSLQPGQYEQYF
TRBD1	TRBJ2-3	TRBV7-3	CASSSGQGNTDTQYF
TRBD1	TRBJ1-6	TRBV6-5	CASRGLTGGRTNSPLHF
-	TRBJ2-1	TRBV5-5	CASSLPFGLSYNEQFF
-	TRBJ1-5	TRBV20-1	CSARQGNQPQHF
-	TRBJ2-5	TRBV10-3	CAISEVSQETQYF
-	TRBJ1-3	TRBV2	CASSPRGTGNTIYF
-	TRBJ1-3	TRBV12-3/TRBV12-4	CASGKGSSLSGNTIYF
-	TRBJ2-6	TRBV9	CASSVGPGLSGANVLTF
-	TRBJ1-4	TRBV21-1	CASSETCRDRTNTNEKLFF
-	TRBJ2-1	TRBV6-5	CASRTTAVRYNEQFF
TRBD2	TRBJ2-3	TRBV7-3	CASSLSPGLAGGGTQYF
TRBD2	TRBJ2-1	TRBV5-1	CASSETSGSFNEQFF
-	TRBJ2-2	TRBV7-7	CASSLSYTGELFF
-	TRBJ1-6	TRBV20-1	CSASEGYNSPLHF
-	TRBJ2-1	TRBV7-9	CASSFSWGNEQFF
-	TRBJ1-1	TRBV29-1	CSVGSGVNTEAFF